This T cell receptor (beta chain) was sequenced during a study of blood T cell repertoires in COVID-19. Whole-study context: Sites in the United States, Italy and Spain provided acute and convalescent COVID-19 samples. In each case, the material was cDNA or gDNA derived from T cells, B-cell-depleted T cells, or PBMCs.

In the original workflow: Reference gene primer amplification yielded estimated nucleated cell counts. The table came from immunoSEQ multiplex PCR; TCRdb's copy has only in-frame clones and leaves some out. The V and J calls and clone size come from that table; D and trimming were worked out from the DNA. This table holds 150,000 to 200,000 clones, around 80% found once. CDR1 and CDR2 (germline): SGHKS, YYEKEE (reference sequence). Trimming pared 3 bases from V and 2 bases from J, leaving 6 bases between. This CDR3 has 13 residues. In its sample, this clone was seen a few times. This rearrangement joins TRBV5-5 to TRBJ1-3; D not resolved. This receptor was obtained from a man aged 70-80 years with active or convalescent COVID-19. Sequencing was carried out using peripheral blood. CDR3 residues: CASSSRAGNTIYF. The CDR3 DNA reads as TGTGCCAGCAGCTCCCGCGCTGGAAACACCATATATTTT.